What follows are 17 T cell receptor beta chains derived from one specimen sequenced in a study of shared clonotypes between healthy human individuals. Method: immunoSEQ multiplex PCR; TCRdb's copy keeps in-frame clones and lacks some. The top ten clones hold under 1.5% of a sample with roughly 2,000,000 clones, just under 95% of them seen once. Only CD45RO-negative cells positively selected for CCR7 counted as naive CD8 cells, so terminally differentiated effector memory CD45RA+ cells were excluded. Source material: naive CD8+ T cells sorted from blood. The receptors derive from a man younger than 35 in good health.

The chain carries TRBV6-5 and TRBJ1-4; 8 bases fit TRBD1. Germline CDR1 MNHEY, CDR2 SVGAGI. The length of the CDR3 is 15 residues. V shed 4 bases and J 6 bases; nucleotides not matched to a gene: 7. CDR3 region: CASSSLQGGHEKLFF. CDR3 nucleotide sequence: TGTGCCAGCAGTTCCCTACAGGGGGGACATGAAAAACTGTTTTTT.

The chain recombines TRBV6-5 with TRBJ1-2; the match to TRBD1 covers 7 bases. The V segment lost 2 bases and the J segment 0 bases; nucleotides outside the gene matches: 3. The CDR3 contains 15 residues. The germline V gene encodes CDR1 MNHEY and CDR2 SVGAGI. Written as DNA, the CDR3 is TGTGCCAGCAGTTACGGGACAGATTCTAACTATGGCTACACCTTC. It codes for CASSYGTDSNYGYTF.

V and J are TRBV4-2 and TRBJ2-3, with D maybe TRBD1 (7 bases). CDR3 length: 16 amino acids. Trimming took 0 bases from V and 3 from J, leaving 13 bases between them. Germline CDR1 LGHNA, CDR2 YNFKEQ. The CDR3 is CASSQEDRLATDTQYF. The DNA for the CDR3 is TGTGCCAGCAGCCAAGAGGACAGGCTAGCGACAGATACGCAGTATTTT.

The rearrangement links TRBV29-1 to TRBJ2-1; 13 bases align to TRBD2. V was clipped by 1 base and J by 7 bases; unmatched bases: 7. The V gene's germline CDR1 is SQVTM and CDR2 ANQGSEA. CDR3 length: 16 residues. The CDR3 DNA follows: TGCAGCGTTGAAGGTCGGACTAGCGGGAGTGTAAATGAGCAGTTCTTC. Protein sequence: CSVEGRTSGSVNEQFF.

V usage is TRBV6-5 and J usage is TRBJ2-2; D unclear. V lost 6 bases and J lost 6, with 17 bases in between. The length of the CDR3 is 15 residues. Germline V gene data show CDR1 as MNHEY and CDR2 as SVGAGI. CDR3 sequence: CASSNPYTAPGELFF. The CDR3 nucleotides are TGTGCCAGCAGCAATCCTTATACGGCTCCCGGGGAGCTGTTTTTT.

Turning to this clone: Other DNA sequences of this sample code for an identical CDR3. The chain has TRBV27 and TRBJ1-2, with a tentative D call TRBD1 (5 bases). This CDR3 spans 13 amino acids. Trimming pared 2 bases from V and 2 bases from J, leaving 6 bases between. The V gene's germline CDR1 is MNHEY and CDR2 SMNVEV (reference sequence). The CDR3 DNA sequence: TGTGCCAGCAGTTTAGGGGGAAACTATGGCTACACCTTC. It yields the protein CASSLGGNYGYTF.

The V and J genes are TRBV27 and TRBJ2-1; 12 bases match TRBD2. Unmatched junction bases numbered 6, after V lost 3 bases and J lost 3 bases. Germline CDR1 and CDR2: MNHEY and SMNVEV (reference sequence). This CDR3 contains 17 residues. CDR3 in DNA: TGTGCCAGCAGTTTTTTGGGGACTAGCGGGCACTACAATGAGCAGTTCTTC. It codes for CASSFLGTSGHYNEQFF.

The V call is TRBV6-6, the J call TRBJ2-1; D remains ambiguous. CDR3 length: 13 amino acids. The germline V gene has CDR1 MNHNY and CDR2 SVGAGI (reference sequence). Trimming left V 11 bases short and J 1 base short, with 12 bases between. The CDR3 nucleotides are TGTGCCTCCTCAGTCGCGTCCTACAATGAGCAGTTCTTC. Translated, it gives CASSVASYNEQFF.

The gene calls are TRBV5-1 and TRBJ2-5; D is uncertain. Trimming stripped 1 base from V and 7 bases from J, with 17 bases between. The CDR3 extends over 15 amino acids. Germline V lookup: CDR1 SGHRS, CDR2 YFSETQ. In DNA, the CDR3 is TGCGCCAGCAGCTTGTCCGAAGGGTCCGAGTGGACCCAGTACTTC. This codes for CASSLSEGSEWTQYF.

This clone was found once. The chain is built from TRBV14 and TRBJ2-3; 13 positions agree with TRBD2. The CDR3 runs to 20 residues. Trimming removed 1 base from V and 5 bases from J; junction bases left unmatched: 15. CDR1 and CDR2 (germline): SGHDN, FVKESK. The CDR3 nucleotides are TGTGCCAGCAGCCAAGGCGCGGGGGGAGGACTAGCGGGAGTTCGAGATACGCAGTATTTT. Its protein product is CASSQGAGGGLAGVRDTQYF.

The chain has TRBV30 and TRBJ2-7; D gene uncertain. V was pared by 1 base and J by 7 bases, with 11 bases between. The CDR3 has 12 residues. Germline assignment: CDR1 GTSNPN and CDR2 SVGIG (reference sequence). The CDR3 spells CAWSGGSGEQYF. In DNA form, the CDR3 reads TGTGCCTGGAGTGGTGGGTCGGGTGAGCAGTACTTC.

The chain joins TRBV6-1 to TRBJ1-6; 9 positions match TRBD1. CDR1 is MNHNS, CDR2 SASEGT, per germline. V was pared by 8 bases and J by 3 bases, with 5 bases of the junction left unmatched. This CDR3 spans 15 amino acids. The CDR3 loop is CASRRDRDYNSPLHF. The DNA of the CDR3 is TGTGCCAGCCGGAGGGACAGGGACTATAATTCACCCCTCCACTTT.

This chain connects TRBV2 to TRBJ2-2, with D tentatively TRBD1 or TRBD2 (6 bases each). The CDR3 consists of 15 residues. The ends were cut back, 1 base at V and 5 bases at J, with 11 bases in the middle. Per the germline V gene, CDR1 is SNHLY and CDR2 is FYNNEI. The CDR3 nucleotides are TGTGCCAGCAGTGAAGGGGGGGCCCTTACCGGGGAGCTGTTTTTT. Its protein product is CASSEGGALTGELFF.

The chain is built from TRBV2 and TRBJ2-5, with 12 nucleotides matching TRBD2. This CDR3 comprises 18 residues. Trimming removed 5 bases from V and 1 base from J; junction bases left unmatched: 11. Germline assignment: CDR1 SNHLY and CDR2 FYNNEI. The CDR3 nucleotides read TGTGCCAGCAGTTTGTCCAGACTAGCGGGAGATTTCCAAGAGACCCAGTACTTC. It specifies CASSLSRLAGDFQETQYF.

The chain has TRBV28 and TRBJ1-1; D perhaps matches TRBD1 (6 bases). Germline loops: CDR1 MDHEN, CDR2 SYDVKM. The CDR3 extends over 15 amino acids. Trimming cost V 5 bases and J 4 bases, with 17 bases left between them. CDR3 bases: TGTGCCAGCAGTCGCCGTCAGGGGAGGATCACTGAAGCTTTCTTT. The encoded protein is CASSRRQGRITEAFF.

This sequence joins TRBV19 and TRBJ1-2; possibly TRBD1 for D (5 bases). With 3 bases removed from V and 0 bases from J, the gap between germline ends came to 14 bases. Germline CDR1 is LNHDA and CDR2 is SQIVND (reference sequence). The CDR3 is 16 residues long. DNA for the CDR3: TGTGCCAGTAGTATTGTGGGGGGATCCCCTAACTATGGCTACACCTTC. Translation gives CASSIVGGSPNYGYTF.

To note about this clone: The sample carries other DNA sequences with the same CDR3. The rearrangement uses TRBV4-1 and TRBJ1-1; a possible D gene is TRBD1 (6 bases). Germline lookup yields CDR1 MGHRA and CDR2 YSYEKL. The CDR3 consists of 13 residues. The V gene lost 5 bases and the J gene lost 0 bases, with 7 bases spanning the gap. Here the CDR3 DNA reads TGCGCCAGCAGCGACAGGCTGAACACTGAAGCTTTCTTT. As protein: CASSDRLNTEAFF.